A single T cell receptor (beta chain) is shown here with its context. The clone's antigen remains unknown. No quality values exist for individual bases; no much larger clone is one base distant. The entry originates in a study of human versus mouse CDR3 diversity and MHC coevolution (dated by TCRdb to the late 2010s). For context, the study as a whole: The immunoSEQ assay was reported to detect one in 200,000 T cells and to minimize amplification bias from multiplex PCR. Human naive CD4 T cell repertoires were used as a reference for TCR selection on multiple MHC II alleles and were compared with human-TCR-locus transgenic mice carrying single MHC II. Across mouse and human samples, each sample had between about 0.6 x 10^7 and 1.7 x 10^7 valid reads. The human cohort comprised three healthy volunteer blood donors, one aged 30 to 39, one aged 40 to 49 and one aged 60 to 70 at collection.

Fluorescence-activated cell sorting was used to isolate naive CD4 T cells, defined as CD45RO-negative and CD62L-positive, from PBMCs. Roughly 50 ml of fresh peripheral blood was collected from each donor, and PBMCs were isolated by Ficoll density centrifugation. Cells were sorted on a FACSAria III instrument, and every sample had a purity above 85%. Study-wide conclusions, independent of this receptor: On average, humans had more CDR3 deletions and insertions than mice, indicating greater exonuclease and TdT activity. iCHAO1 estimates gave humans the largest TCR beta repertoire, some 1.5 million clonotypes, attributed likely to selection by multiple MHC II molecules. Among all the groups compared, the lowest clonal inequality scores came from most of the three human donors. Repertoire diversity was not considered directly comparable between humans and mice because human T cells were selected on a handful of MHC II alleles.

The QIAGEN blood and tissue kit was used to extract genomic DNA from the sorted cells, and that DNA was then quantified on a NanoDrop 1000. The immunoSEQ platform deep sequenced and quantified TCR alpha and beta chains by multiplex PCR of genomic DNA. As for how the authors treated the data: Annotation of the TCR sequences relied on IMGT gene and region definitions. Out-of-frame rearrangements served as a stand-in for the preselection repertoire and were compared with in-frame clonotypes. The iCHAO1 estimator provided with the immunoSEQ platform was used to estimate repertoire size. A Gini index based on the Lorenz curve was applied to in-frame amino acid clonotypes to measure clonal inequality. Shared clonotypes were counted with the intersect function of the R package tcR, and similarity was scored with the Jaccard index. Frequencies of V, J and V-J usage were subjected to principal component analysis with the R prcomp function, without normalization. The table comes from immuneACCESS by way of TCRdb, which keeps in-frame sequences with V and J called. Part of the clones is missing from these tables; in studies checked, under half for an unresolved V gene and the rest for unknown reasons. Clone size and the V and J calls come from that table; the DNA yielded D and trimming. This sample lists 60,000 to 95,000 clones; under 95% were detected once. The ten largest clones capture 0.15% of the sample.

The sequenced sample was naive CD4+ T cells from blood. The cell subset or site label for this specimen denotes: CD45RO-negative CD62L-positive naive CD4 T cells. The receptor was isolated from a person between 25 and 70 years old in good health.

The DNA reads as follows: TGTGCCATCAGACCGGGACAGGGGAGAGGAAACACTGAAGCTTTCTTT. This gives the protein CAIRPGQGRGNTEAFF. The chain employs TRBV10-3 and TRBJ1-1, with 10 middle bases fitting TRBD1. Trimming accounts for 6 bases at V and 2 bases at J, while the number of junction bases matched to no gene is 9. Reading the germline V gene gives CDR1 ENHRY and CDR2 SYGVKD. The CDR3 spans 16 residues, from the cysteine through the phenylalanine. Only the CDR3 region is kept as DNA, spanning 48 bases read in frame from base 1.